Reported below is one TCR beta chain. No antigen is known for it. A junction end diverges from the germline sequence, so it may reflect a read error. The sequenced template was cDNA made from the entire isolated RNA. Repertoires were generated with immunoSEQ multiplex PCR, while TCRdb's copy carries only in-frame clones and drops some. The sample yields over 350,000 clones, approximately 15% seen once. These data belong to a study of beta chain features in type 1 diabetes. The CDR3 sequence is 12 residues long. Germline V gene sequence: CDR1 SQVTM, CDR2 ANQGSEA. Points from the study as a whole: A cDNA-based sequencing approach could over-represent cells with high TCR expression.

The chain employs TRBV29-1 and TRBJ2-1; 9 positions match TRBD1. The sequence derives from a woman aged 18 to 35 in good health. Material: naive CD4+ T cells from blood. This chain's CDR3 is CSVRTGVRGWVF. CDR3 nucleotide sequence: TGCAGCGTCCGGACAGGGGTCCGCGGCTGGGTCTTC.